This T cell receptor (beta chain) came from a study of T cells in tuberculosis. The CDR3 length is 15 residues. Losses at the gene ends were 1 base for V and 4 bases for J; bases not matched to a gene: 7. CDR1 SGHRS and CDR2 YFSETQ come from the germline V gene. Data came from immunoSEQ multiplex PCR; TCRdb stores just in-frame clones and leaves some out. The repertoire has about 34,000 clones, roughly 93% of them found once; the top ten carry approximately 10%. The time point: new active TB diagnosis, blood taken before or within 7 days of starting treatment. The chain joins TRBV5-1 to TRBJ2-7, with 8 positions matching TRBD1. The specimen comprised PBMCs, sampled at tuberculosis diagnosis. The sequence derives from an adult with tuberculosis. The CDR3 sequence: CASSLRTGSGYEQYF. CDR3 bases: TGCGCCAGCAGCTTGAGGACAGGGAGTGGTTACGAGCAGTACTTC.